The text below deals with one T cell receptor (beta chain). The CDR3 runs 13 residues. From germline, CDR1 is SGHNT and CDR2 YENEEA. The V end was cut by 6 bases, the J end by 1 base, with 9 bases between. FACS enriched CD8+ TEMRA cells, while bulk CD8+ and CD4+ were negatively isolated. cDNA came from 0.5 to 1 ug RNA primed by random hexamers. One entry per CDR3 protein results from TCRdb running MiXCR on the immunoSEQ multiplex PCR reads. There are 300,000 to 350,000 distinct CDR3 sequences in the sample; under 95% occur only once, and less than 0.08% lies in the top ten. The entry originates in a study of CD8 T cells in Susac syndrome.

V and J are TRBV11-3 and TRBJ1-1, with a tentative D call TRBD1 (5 bases). This TCR was recovered from a human donor with multiple sclerosis. Sequenced sample: CD4+ T cells from PBMCs. The CDR3 bases are TGTGCCAGCAGGCCAGGGTGGAACACTGAAGCTTTCTTT. Translation gives CASRPGWNTEAFF.